This entry lists 5 T cell receptor beta chains sequenced from one sample in a study of blood T cell repertoires in COVID-19. Sequenced by immunoSEQ multiplex PCR; TCRdb stores in-frame clones only, minus some. The sample contains about 190,000 clones, around 89% of which appear only once. Source material: peripheral blood. Receptor source: a man between 50 and 59 years old with acute or convalescent COVID-19.

This chain uses TRBV4-1 with TRBJ2-7; 12 bases line up with TRBD2. J lost 5 bases, V lost 0 bases, and 5 bases had no gene match. Germline V gives CDR1 MGHRA, CDR2 YSYEKL. The CDR3 loop spans 16 amino acids. The CDR3 region is CASSQDRTSGADEQYF. The CDR3 DNA sequence: TGCGCCAGCAGCCAAGACAGGACTAGCGGGGCAGACGAGCAGTACTTC.

V is TRBV9 and J is TRBJ2-3, with TRBD1 matching over 9 bases. The CDR3 is made up of 15 amino acids. The V and J ends lost 7 bases and 3 bases, in that order; junction bases with no gene match: 9. Germline V CDR1 and CDR2: SGDLS, YYNGEE. This chain's CDR3 is CASSGRGQGTDTQYF. The DNA for the CDR3 is TGTGCCAGCTCGGGCCGGGGACAGGGAACAGATACGCAGTATTTT.

The chain recombines TRBV29-1 with TRBJ1-1, with no clear D. The CDR3 is made up of 11 amino acids. CDR1 is SQVTM, CDR2 ANQGSEA, per germline. V lost 4 bases, J lost 7 bases, and 10 bases lay in between. The CDR3 region is CSVARADEAFF. DNA for the CDR3: TGCAGCGTTGCGAGGGCAGATGAAGCTTTCTTT. Based on the CDR3 plus reference TRBV29-1 and TRBJ1-1, the full variable domain is SAVISQKPSRDICQRGTSLTIQCQVDSQVTMMFWYRQQPGQSLTLIATANQGSEATYESGFVIDKFPISRPNLTFSTLTVSNMSPEDSSIYLCSVARADEAFFGQGTRLTVV.

This chain joins TRBV5-5 and TRBJ2-5, with TRBD2 matching 9 bases. The germline gives CDR1 SGHKS, CDR2 YYEKEE (reference sequence). The length of the CDR3 is 16 residues. Trimming at V came to 1 base and at J to 0 bases, leaving 4 bases not matched to a gene. The CDR3 is CASSLRLAEYQETQYF. The CDR3 DNA is TGTGCCAGCAGCTTGCGACTAGCGGAGTACCAAGAGACCCAGTACTTC.

The sample holds one count of this clone. The chain combines TRBV18 with TRBJ2-3, with TRBD1 matching 7 bases. V lost 1 base and J lost 0; bases outside the gene matches: 10. There are 18 residues in the CDR3. The germline V gene has CDR1 KGHSH and CDR2 LQKENI. CDR3 loop: CASSPLRAGGFSTDTQYF. Written as DNA, the CDR3 is TGTGCCAGCTCACCACTTCGAGCAGGGGGTTTTAGCACAGATACGCAGTATTTT.